This is a list of T cell receptor beta chains from one sample in a study of technical replicates of blood from several donors. The assay was immunoSEQ multiplex PCR, and TCRdb's table has in-frame clones only and misses some. The profile covers approximately 81,000 clones, with 75% to 90% appearing a single time and approximately 3.5% taken by the ten largest. The sequenced sample consisted of PBMCs. These receptors were taken from a human donor in good health. Some clones in this sample may be carry-over from other donors' samples. Each CDR3 is given with its conserved first and last residue. D genes are given only for firm matches. Rows may omit the clone size; those that give it use once, few, many or a size class.

clone_size,v_call,d_call,j_call,cdr3_aa,cdr3_nt
.,TRBV9,TRBD2,TRBJ2-3,CASSVGAGGSTDTQYF,TGTGCCAGCAGCGTAGGTGCGGGAGGGAGCACAGATACGCAGTATTTT
.,TRBV7-8,.,TRBJ2-7,CASSLVSGTTGEQYF,TGTGCCAGCAGCTTAGTCAGCGGGACGACAGGAGAGCAGTACTTC
.,TRBV29-1,.,TRBJ2-7,CSVRPGGEVQYF,TGCAGCGTCCGTCCTGGGGGCGAGGTGCAGTACTTC
.,TRBV30,.,TRBJ1-5,CAWSEAGDQPQHF,TGTGCCTGGAGTGAGGCTGGAGATCAGCCCCAGCATTTT
.,TRBV27,TRBD1,TRBJ1-2,CASSFLPDRGLDYGYTF,TGTGCCAGCAGTTTCCTCCCTGACAGGGGGCTAGACTATGGCTACACCTTC
.,TRBV7-2,.,TRBJ2-7,CASSRGQSREQYF,TGTGCCAGCAGCCGCGGACAGTCGCGGGAGCAGTACTTC
.,TRBV13,.,TRBJ1-3,CASSDSDGNTIYF,TGTGCCAGCAGCGACAGCGATGGAAACACCATATATTTT
.,TRBV5-4,.,TRBJ1-2,CASSSLAGVNYGYTF,TGTGCCAGCAGCTCCCTCGCGGGGGTTAACTATGGTTACACCTTC
once,TRBV5-1,.,TRBJ2-5,CASPLETQYF,TGCGCCAGCCCTCTGGAGACCCAGTACTTC
.,TRBV4-2,.,TRBJ2-2,CASSPSAGNGELFF,TGTGCCAGCAGCCCCAGCGCGGGGAACGGGGAGCTGTTTTTT
.,TRBV5-1,TRBD2,TRBJ2-3,CASSFSSGGATDTQYF,TGCGCCAGCAGCTTCTCTAGCGGGGGGGCGACAGATACGCAGTATTTT
once,TRBV14,TRBD1,TRBJ1-1,CASSQVDRVSTEAFF,TGTGCCAGCAGCCAAGTGGACAGGGTCTCCACTGAAGCTTTCTTT
.,TRBV9,TRBD1,TRBJ2-1,CASSVSGGFGNEQFF,TGTGCCAGCAGCGTGTCAGGGGGATTCGGCAATGAGCAGTTCTTC
.,TRBV30,.,TRBJ1-3,CAWSVRGGRNSGNTIYF,TGTGCCTGGAGTGTACGTGGGGGCAGGAACTCTGGAAACACCATATATTTT
.,TRBV9,TRBD2,TRBJ2-5,CASSPGLAVIGETQYF,TGTGCCAGCAGCCCGGGACTAGCGGTAATAGGGGAGACCCAGTACTTC
once,TRBV2,TRBD2,TRBJ2-1,CASSSTSGGRGEQFF,TGTGCCAGCAGTTCTACTAGCGGGGGGCGCGGTGAGCAGTTCTTC
.,TRBV4-1,TRBD1,TRBJ2-7,CASSRPGQNYEQYF,TGCGCCAGCAGCCGCCCGGGACAGAACTACGAGCAGTACTTC
.,TRBV6-5,.,TRBJ2-5,CASSSGLSGETQYF,TGTGCCAGCAGCTCCGGACTGTCGGGAGAGACCCAGTACTTC
.,TRBV6-5,TRBD2,TRBJ2-7,CASRGGDNYEQYF,TGTGCCAGCAGGGGGGGGGATAACTACGAGCAGTACTTC
.,TRBV30,.,TRBJ1-2,CAWSVWGPGYTF,TGTGCCTGGAGTGTTTGGGGGCCTGGCTACACCTTC
.,TRBV7-3,.,TRBJ2-2,CASSSSGTGELFF,TGTGCCAGCAGCTCGTCCGGCACCGGGGAGCTGTTTTTT
.,TRBV2,.,TRBJ1-6,CASRDWNSPLHF,TGTGCCAGCAGGGACTGGAATTCACCCCTCCACTTT
.,TRBV27,.,TRBJ1-3,CASRPGDGNTIYF,TGTGCCAGCAGACCGGGGGACGGAAACACCATATATTTT
.,TRBV7-9,.,TRBJ2-7,CASSLVRSYEQYF,TGTGCCAGCAGCTTAGTCCGCTCCTACGAGCAGTACTTC
.,TRBV5-1,.,TRBJ1-1,CASSLVGQGRTEAFF,TGCGCCAGCAGCTTGGTGGGCCAGGGGCGGACTGAAGCTTTCTTT
.,TRBV7-2,.,TRBJ1-1,CASSLYGGRNTEAFF,TGTGCCAGCAGCTTATACGGGGGGCGGAACACTGAAGCTTTCTTT